These 14 T cell receptor beta chains came from one sample sequenced in a study of T-cell reconstitution after alpha-beta-depleted transplantation in children. Preparation of the TCRbeta library was carried out with unique molecular identifiers. From the PCR reads, TCRdb called clonotypes with MiXCR, one entry per CDR3 protein. The table has around 700,000 distinct CDR3 sequences, over 10% seen once. Sequenced material: PBMCs, taken before TCRalphabeta/CD19-depleted stem cell transplant. The receptors were gathered from a girl aged 2 to 10 with congenital amegakaryocytic thrombocytopenia, due to receive a stem cell transplant.

This clonotype showed up just a few times. V usage is TRBV4-1 and J usage is TRBJ2-1; D remains unclear. V gave up 0 bases and J gave up 2 bases, with 14 bases separating them. From germline, CDR1 is MGHRA and CDR2 YSYEKL. The CDR3 extends over 17 amino acids. The CDR3 region is CASSQEFSSLTYNEQFF. The CDR3 DNA is TGCGCCAGCAGCCAAGAGTTTTCCTCTCTCACCTACAATGAGCAGTTCTTC.

This chain connects TRBV12-3 or TRBV12-4 to TRBJ2-5; D gene uncertain. The length of the CDR3 is 14 residues. The V gene lost 5 bases and the J gene lost 4 bases, with 14 bases spanning the gap. The CDR3 DNA sequence: TGTGCCAGCAGTCGACTGTCGACAAGAGAGACCCAGTACTTC. It translates to CASSRLSTRETQYF.

This clonotype has a count of ten or more. The junction differs from germline at one of its ends, possibly a read error. V is TRBV7-6 and J is TRBJ2-6, with TRBD2 as a possible D gene (5 bases). Germline V gives CDR1 SGHVS, CDR2 FNYEAQ. CDR3 length: 14 residues. The CDR3 loop is CASSLEAGANVLTF. The CDR3 DNA reads as TGCGCCAGCAGCTTGGAGGCTGGGGCCAACGTCCTGACTTTC.

The chain joins TRBV19 to TRBJ2-2; D may be TRBD2 (6 bases). CDR3 length: 13 residues. V shed 11 bases and J shed 4 bases, with 14 bases lying between them. From germline, CDR1 is LNHDA and CDR2 SQIVND (reference sequence). Written as DNA, the CDR3 is TGTGCCTCTCGGGGAGGCGGCACCGGGGAGCTGTTTTTT. This sequence encodes CASRGGGTGELFF.

The chain combines TRBV14 with TRBJ1-2; 7 nucleotides align to TRBD1. The CDR3 spans 18 residues. V lost 4 bases to trimming and J lost 2 bases; unmatched junction nucleotides: 16. Germline values: CDR1 SGHDN, CDR2 FVKESK. The CDR3 protein is CASSPNFFQGVGNYGYTF. In DNA, the CDR3 is TGTGCCAGCAGCCCTAATTTCTTCCAGGGGGTCGGCAACTATGGCTACACCTTC.

The rearrangement links TRBV14 to TRBJ2-7; D not resolved. This CDR3 is 15 amino acids long. Per germline, CDR1 SGHDN and CDR2 FVKESK. The ends were cut back, 2 bases at V and 0 bases at J, with 11 bases in the middle. The CDR3 loop reads CASSQKQTSSYEQYF. The CDR3 bases are TGTGCCAGCAGCCAAAAACAGACCTCCTCCTACGAGCAGTACTTC.

This clonotype was recorded at least ten times. V and J are TRBV5-5 and TRBJ2-7; maybe TRBD2 (6 bases). The CDR3 contains 15 residues. V was clipped by 0 bases and J by 0 bases, with 10 bases between them. The germline V gene has CDR1 SGHKS and CDR2 YYEKEE (reference sequence). The CDR3 sequence is CASSLAPSDSYEQYF. The CDR3 nucleotides read TGTGCCAGCAGCTTGGCCCCTAGCGACTCCTACGAGCAGTACTTC. The variable domain in full, completed from reference TRBV5-5 and TRBJ2-7, reads DAGVTQSPTHLIKTRGQQVTLRCSPISGHKSVSWYQQVLGQGPQFIFQYYEKEERGRGNFPDRFSARQFPNYSSELNVNALLLGDSALYLCASSLAPSDSYEQYFGPGTRLTVT.

This clonotype was detected many times. This chain connects TRBV20-1 to TRBJ2-3, with D uncertain. Trimming cost V 3 bases and J 1 base, with 11 bases left between them. CDR1 and CDR2 from the germline V gene are DFQATT and SNEGSKA (reference sequence). CDR3 size: 14 residues. The CDR3 sequence is CSASPRSGTDTQYF. Written as DNA, the CDR3 is TGCAGTGCTAGTCCCCGGTCAGGCACAGATACGCAGTATTTT.

This clonotype appeared a few times. The chain couples TRBV7-6 to TRBJ2-1; 9 bases are shared with TRBD2. Germline CDR1 and CDR2: SGHVS and FNYEAQ. Trimming cost V 1 base and J 5 bases; bases outside gene matches: 3. The CDR3 has 15 amino acids. This CDR3 is CASSLEIAGDNEQFF. CDR3 DNA sequence: TGTGCCAGCAGCTTAGAGATAGCGGGGGACAATGAGCAGTTCTTC.

This sequence joins TRBV12-3 or TRBV12-4 and TRBJ1-4; 8 positions match TRBD1. This CDR3 comprises 16 residues. J was trimmed by 7 bases and V by 5 bases; bases with no gene match: 12. CDR3 coding DNA: TGTGCCAGCAGTAACTCGGACAGGGTGAGAAGTGAAAAACTGTTTTTT. Residues: CASSNSDRVRSEKLFF.

Turning to this clonotype: One base away lies a much larger clone, so this may be a sequencing read error. This chain joins TRBV20-1 and TRBJ1-2; D perhaps matches TRBD1 (6 bases). The germline gives CDR1 DFQATT, CDR2 SNEGSKA (reference sequence). The CDR3 is 14 residues long. The CDR3 bases are TGCAGTGCTAGGCCCCCGGACGGGGGCTATGGCGACACCTTC. This sequence encodes CSARPPDGGYGDTF.

This clonotype was observed at least ten times. The chain has TRBV15 and TRBJ2-3; TRBD1 matches at 8 bases. J gave up 11 bases and V 0 bases, and 4 bases lay outside the gene matches. The CDR3 runs 13 residues. CDR1 is LNHNV and CDR2 is YYDKDF in the germline V gene (reference sequence). The CDR3 is CATSRDQGAVQYF. The CDR3 region has the DNA TGTGCCACCAGCAGAGATCAGGGGGCGGTGCAGTATTTT.

This clonotype was picked up one time. This clone may be a read error of a much larger clone one base away. V and J are TRBV20-1 and TRBJ2-1; perhaps TRBD2 as D (6 bases). The germline V gene has CDR1 DFQATT and CDR2 SNEGSKA (reference sequence). This CDR3 contains 13 residues. Here the CDR3 reads CSADREPYNVQFF. The CDR3 DNA is TGCAGTGCAGACCGGGAGCCCTACAATGTGCAGTTCTTC.

The sample holds many counts of this clonotype. The rearrangement uses TRBV5-1 and TRBJ2-7; D remains ambiguous. V lost 3 bases to trimming and J lost 0 bases, with 13 bases between them. This CDR3 spans 15 amino acids. CDR1 and CDR2 (germline): SGHRS, YFSETQ. CDR3 protein: CASSSDPTSSYEQYF. The CDR3 DNA reads TGCGCCAGCAGCTCGGACCCCACGAGCTCCTACGAGCAGTACTTC.